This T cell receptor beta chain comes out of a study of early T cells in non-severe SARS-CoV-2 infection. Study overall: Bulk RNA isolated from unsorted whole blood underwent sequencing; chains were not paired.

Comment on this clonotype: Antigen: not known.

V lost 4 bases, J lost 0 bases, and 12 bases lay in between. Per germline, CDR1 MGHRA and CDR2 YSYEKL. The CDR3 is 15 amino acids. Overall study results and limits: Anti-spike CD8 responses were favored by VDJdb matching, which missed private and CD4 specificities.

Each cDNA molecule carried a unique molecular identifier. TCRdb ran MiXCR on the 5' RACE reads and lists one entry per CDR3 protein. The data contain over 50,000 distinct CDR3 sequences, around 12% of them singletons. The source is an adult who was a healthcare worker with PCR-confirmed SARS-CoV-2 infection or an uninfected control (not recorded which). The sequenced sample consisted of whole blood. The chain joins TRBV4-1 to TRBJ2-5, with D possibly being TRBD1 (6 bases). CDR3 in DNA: TGCGCCAGCAGCCGGGTCGGACAGTACCAAGAGACCCAGTACTTC. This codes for CASSRVGQYQETQYF.